This T cell receptor (beta chain) was found in a study of EBV T-cell therapy then PD-1 blockade in nasopharyngeal carcinoma (dated by TCRdb to about 2021). This clone was picked up one time. Its recognized antigen is unknown. No clone much larger than this one lies a single base away; base qualities are absent. The Qiagen DNeasy Kit was used to extract genomic DNA from the sorted cells. TCR beta chain deep sequencing was performed on the immunoSEQ platform. Concerning the study's data processing: The immunoSEQ Analyzer software was used to analyze the repertoire data. The table comes from immuneACCESS by way of TCRdb, which keeps in-frame sequences with V and J called. Part of the clones is missing from these tables; in studies checked, under half for an unresolved V gene and the rest for unknown reasons. That table furnishes V, J and clone size, whereas the DNA furnished D and trimming. This sample gives about 20,000 clones in total; around 80% of them show up just once. Of the sample, roughly a third is held by the ten largest clones.

This specimen's time point label, per the study, means: 266 days after commencement of treatment, after nivolumab therapy. Read against the paper, the sample's treatment or condition label means: AdE1-LMPpoly-expanded autologous EBV-specific T-cell therapy followed by anti-PD-1 nivolumab. Taken from cysteine to phenylalanine, the CDR3 has 15 residues. CDR3 DNA is the only sequence kept; it has 45 bases, read in frame from the first base. CDR1 SGHDT and CDR2 YYEEEE are derived from the germline V gene. Trimming takes 4 bases from V and 5 bases from J, and the germline ends sit 18 bases apart. The rearranged segments are TRBV5-6 and TRBJ2-5; the D gene is not confidently resolved. The source was CD8+ T cells from blood, collected at roughly day 290 from a patient whose treatment included autologous EBV-specific T cells and nivolumab. This TCR was sampled from a middle-aged man with nasopharyngeal carcinoma. The CDR3 in this case is CASSLRARIWETQYF. The DNA sequence is TGTGCCAGCAGCCTACGGGCCCGGATATGGGAGACCCAGTACTTC.